This is a list of T cell receptor beta chains from one sample in a study of T-cell reconstitution after alpha-beta-depleted transplantation in children. TCRdb analysed the PCR reads with MiXCR anew, one entry per CDR3 protein. This sample yields more than 100,000 distinct CDR3 sequences, of which under 25% are seen a single time; roughly 10% belongs to the top ten. This material consisted of PBMCs, mostly from graft donor cells, taken 180 days after TCRalphabeta/CD19-depleted stem cell transplant. The source is a male patient between 2 and 10 years old who had a stem cell transplant for chronic granulomatous disease, so the T cells may come from the graft donor. CDR3s leave out the opening cysteine and the closing phenylalanine or tryptophan.

V gene | CDR3 protein
TRBV12-3/TRBV12-4 | ASSDRGGYTGELF
TRBV20-1 | SARGLQGDTEAF
TRBV3-1 | ASSLGTPLGEQY
TRBV21-1 | ASSKGPGPDEQY
TRBV20-1 | SATTGVTNTEAF
TRBV5-6 | ASSLAGLAVQETQY
TRBV5-5 | ASSTQQGSDGYT
TRBV20-1 | SANSGTGTVEQY
TRBV5-1 | ASSLGRVGEQY
TRBV5-1 | ASSLNSGTGANEQF
TRBV12-3/TRBV12-4 | ASSFSADTQY
TRBV12-3/TRBV12-4 | ASSLGTAGDEQF
TRBV20-1 | SARTGSTGELF
TRBV10-3 | ATSVAGVGDEQF
TRBV25-1 | ASSEPGQSYEQY
TRBV7-9 | ASSRAGGIYEQY
TRBV2 | ASSEDLAGQF
TRBV4-2 | ASSLRTGGATDTQY
TRBV4-3 | ASSQILANEQF
TRBV7-9 | ASSVGQGATPQH
TRBV12-3/TRBV12-4 | ASSWGITTYEQY
TRBV4-2 | ASSPSPSTDTQY